The 21 T cell receptor beta chains in this list originate from one sample, sequenced in a study of T cells after yellow fever vaccination. TCRdb re-called the 5' RACE reads through MiXCR, storing one row per CDR3 protein. The sample lists approximately 250,000 distinct CDR3 sequences; about 5.2% were seen once. The sequencing here drew on CD4+ T cells sorted from PBMCs, taken on the day of the yellow fever booster vaccination. The receptors were sampled from a man aged 18-30 years who received the YFV17D yellow fever vaccine.

This sequence joins TRBV12-3 or TRBV12-4 and TRBJ2-3; 7 bases line up with TRBD1. J gave up 4 bases and V 6 bases, and 7 bases lay outside the gene matches. CDR3 size: 14 residues. The DNA of the CDR3 is TGTGCCAGCAGGAACAGGGGAGTGGCAGATACGCAGTATTTT. Protein product: CASRNRGVADTQYF.

This clonotype appeared a few times. V is TRBV18 and J is TRBJ1-3; D not resolved. In germline, CDR1 is KGHSH, CDR2 LQKENI. The V end lost 6 bases, the J end lost 0 bases, and 9 bases lay between the germline ends. This CDR3 is 14 amino acids long. CDR3 DNA sequence: TGTGCCAGCTCGGCTGGGGTCTCTGGAAACACCATATATTTT. It codes for CASSAGVSGNTIYF.

This clonotype has a count of ten or more. The gene calls are TRBV3-1 and TRBJ2-7; weak D call: TRBD1 (5 bases). The V end was cut by 6 bases, the J end by 2 bases, with 11 bases between. The CDR3 runs 13 residues. Looked up from germline, CDR1 is LGHDT and CDR2 is YNNKEL (reference sequence). The CDR3 coding sequence is TGTGCCAGCAGACATAGGACAACCTACGAGCAGTACTTC. Translating it yields CASRHRTTYEQYF.

This clonotype was seen ten or more times. The rearrangement joins TRBV7-2 to TRBJ2-2, with D uncertain. The germline gives CDR1 SGHTA, CDR2 FQGNSA. V was pared by 3 bases and J by 6 bases, with 8 bases between. This CDR3 comprises 13 residues. The CDR3, as DNA: TGTGCCAGCAGCTTGATGCAGGCCGGGGAGCTGTTTTTT. Translated: CASSLMQAGELFF.

This clonotype was recorded at least ten times. The chain's CDR3 is CASSLEGQGPFSGNTIYF. The CDR3 DNA is TGTGCCAGCAGCTTAGAGGGACAGGGCCCATTCTCTGGAAACACCATATATTTT. This rearrangement joins TRBV7-2 to TRBJ1-3; 9 bases fit TRBD1. The CDR3 is 18 residues long. With V trimmed by 1 base and J by 0 bases, 7 bases remained unmatched. CDR1 and CDR2 from the germline V gene are SGHTA and FQGNSA.

This clonotype came up many times. V gene TRBV5-1 combines with J gene TRBJ1-1, with 7 bases fitting TRBD1. Losses at the gene ends were 3 bases for V and 1 base for J; bases not matched to a gene: 9. The germline V gene has CDR1 SGHRS and CDR2 YFSETQ. This CDR3 region has 16 residues. CDR3 DNA sequence: TGCGCCAGCAGCTCGGCGGTGGGACAGAGGAACACTGAAGCTTTCTTT. Translating gives CASSSAVGQRNTEAFF.

This clonotype was counted many times. The V gene is TRBV6-5, the J gene TRBJ1-6; TRBD1 matches 8 bases. This CDR3 is built from 17 residues. With 4 bases clipped from V and 2 bases from J, the junction kept 7 bases outside the gene matches. The germline V gene encodes CDR1 MNHEY and CDR2 SVGAGI. The CDR3: CASSSLQGGTYNSPLHF. CDR3 sequence (DNA): TGTGCCAGCAGTTCCCTACAGGGGGGGACCTATAATTCACCCCTCCACTTT.

The V call is TRBV3-1, the J call TRBJ2-7; 12 bases agree with TRBD2. Germline V gene sequence: CDR1 LGHDT, CDR2 YNNKEL (reference sequence). The CDR3 loop spans 15 amino acids. The ends lost 6 bases at V and 2 bases at J; junction bases unmatched: 5. As DNA, the CDR3 is TGTGCCAGCAGTCTGACTAGCGGGGGCGCCTACGAGCAGTACGTC. Its translation is CASSLTSGGAYEQYV.

This clonotype appeared a few times. V gene TRBV3-1 combines with J gene TRBJ2-5; tentatively, D is TRBD1 (5 bases). The CDR3 is made up of 13 amino acids. CDR1 is LGHDT, CDR2 YNNKEL, per germline (reference sequence). V was cut by 1 base and J by 4 bases, with 7 bases left in between. CDR3 bases: TGTGCCAGCAGCCAAGCCCAGGGAGAGACCCAGTACTTC. Encoded protein: CASSQAQGETQYF.

There are many counts of this clonotype. V and J are TRBV19 and TRBJ1-1; unclear D gene. Germline CDR1 LNHDA, CDR2 SQIVND (reference sequence). This CDR3 contains 14 residues. V was trimmed by 0 bases and J by 1 base, leaving 6 bases between them. In DNA, the CDR3 is TGTGCCAGTAGTATAGACGGACGGAACACTGAAGCTTTCTTT. It encodes CASSIDGRNTEAFF.

V gene TRBV5-1 combines with J gene TRBJ1-1; a possible D gene is TRBD1 (6 bases). Trimming pared 2 bases from V and 5 bases from J, leaving 19 bases between. This CDR3 has 16 amino acids. The germline CDR1 and CDR2 sequences are SGHRS and YFSETQ. This CDR3 reads CASSFGPRGGDTEAFF. CDR3 bases: TGCGCCAGCAGCTTTGGCCCCCGGGGGGGCGATACTGAAGCTTTCTTT.

This clonotype was found a few times. The V gene is TRBV20-1, the J gene TRBJ2-5; TRBD2 is a possible D gene (6 bases). This CDR3 contains 13 residues. Trimming cost V 5 bases and J 5 bases, with 15 bases left between them. CDR1 and CDR2 from the germline V gene are DFQATT and SNEGSKA (reference sequence). CDR3 region: CSAESGGAETQYF. CDR3 in DNA: TGCAGTGCTGAGAGCGGCGGGGCGGAGACCCAGTACTTC.

Turning to this clonotype: A much larger clonotype is one base distant, so this may be a read error. The chain employs TRBV6-5 and TRBJ1-6; no clear D gene. The CDR3 sequence is 12 residues long. V was cut by 10 bases and J by 0 bases, with 4 bases left in between. Germline V CDR1 and CDR2: MNHEY, SVGAGI. The DNA of the CDR3 is TGTGCCACCAGCTCCTATAATTCACCCCTCCACTTT. Protein: CATSSYNSPLHF.

The V and J genes are TRBV5-1 and TRBJ2-7; 9 bases are a match to TRBD2. The CDR3 is 15 residues long. Per the germline V gene, CDR1 is SGHRS and CDR2 is YFSETQ. V gave up 0 bases and J gave up 7 bases; unmatched junction bases: 8. The CDR3 region is CASSLGLAGTNEQYV. The CDR3, as DNA: TGCGCCAGCAGCTTGGGGCTAGCGGGGACGAATGAGCAGTACGTC.

There are a few counts of this clonotype. This chain links TRBV7-2 with TRBJ2-5; 7 nucleotides agree with TRBD1. V lost 1 base to trimming and J lost 4 bases; unmatched junction nucleotides: 6. The CDR3 contains 15 residues. Germline V gene data show CDR1 as SGHTA and CDR2 as FQGNSA. DNA of the CDR3: TGTGCCAGCAGCTTAGGGGGGACAGCCCCAGAGACCCAGTACTTC. It codes for CASSLGGTAPETQYF.

There are a few counts of this clonotype. The chain carries TRBV6-1 and TRBJ1-5; D gene uncertain. Germline-derived CDR1 and CDR2 are MNHNS and SASEGT. Trimming took 6 bases from V and 6 from J, leaving 12 bases between them. This CDR3 contains 13 residues. The CDR3 here is CASSPGWGQPQHF. The CDR3 coding sequence is TGTGCCAGCAGCCCAGGTTGGGGTCAGCCCCAGCATTTT.

This clonotype occurred a few times. The V call is TRBV6-5, the J call TRBJ2-3; 7 bases are a match to TRBD1. The J segment lost 5 bases and the V segment lost 6 bases, leaving 11 bases of the junction unmatched. Germline assignment: CDR1 MNHEY and CDR2 SVGAGI. The CDR3 loop spans 15 amino acids. The CDR3 DNA is TGTGCCAGCAGGGACGGCAGGGGGATTAGAGATACGCAGTATTTT. This sequence encodes CASRDGRGIRDTQYF.

This clonotype occurred many times. V usage is TRBV11-2 and J usage is TRBJ2-5; TRBD2 matches 7 bases. Losses at the gene ends were 7 bases for V and 1 base for J; bases not matched to a gene: 6. CDR3 size: 14 residues. Germline V lookup: CDR1 SGHAT, CDR2 FQNNGV. The CDR3 bases are TGTGCCAGCAACGGAGCGGGGAGCCAAGAGACCCAGTACTTC. Amino acids: CASNGAGSQETQYF.

This clonotype was counted a few times. The chain is built from TRBV20-1 and TRBJ2-3, with 10 bases that match TRBD1. V trimming: 4 bases; J trimming: 4 bases; junction bases outside the gene matches: 5. Germline V gene sequence: CDR1 DFQATT, CDR2 SNEGSKA (reference sequence). This CDR3 is built from 14 residues. The CDR3 DNA follows: TGCAGTGCTACCCCGGGACAGGGGTCAGATACGCAGTATTTT. It encodes CSATPGQGSDTQYF.

This clonotype was observed many times. The rearrangement joins TRBV7-2 to TRBJ2-7; D is unresolved. V lost 1 base and J 0 bases, leaving 10 bases between the germline ends. The CDR3 totals 15 residues. Per germline, CDR1 SGHTA and CDR2 FQGNSA. Here the CDR3 reads CASSLGAGTSYEQYF. CDR3 nucleotide sequence: TGTGCCAGCAGCTTAGGTGCAGGAACCTCCTACGAGCAGTACTTC.

This clonotype came up many times. The chain carries TRBV6-5 and TRBJ2-2, with 10 bases fitting TRBD1. Losses at the gene ends were 5 bases for V and 4 bases for J; bases not matched to a gene: 7. This CDR3 has 16 amino acids. Germline V gene lookup returns CDR1 MNHEY and CDR2 SVGAGI. Here the CDR3 reads CASSTPGQGGTGELFF. In DNA form, the CDR3 reads TGTGCCAGCAGTACCCCCGGACAGGGGGGCACCGGGGAGCTGTTTTTT.